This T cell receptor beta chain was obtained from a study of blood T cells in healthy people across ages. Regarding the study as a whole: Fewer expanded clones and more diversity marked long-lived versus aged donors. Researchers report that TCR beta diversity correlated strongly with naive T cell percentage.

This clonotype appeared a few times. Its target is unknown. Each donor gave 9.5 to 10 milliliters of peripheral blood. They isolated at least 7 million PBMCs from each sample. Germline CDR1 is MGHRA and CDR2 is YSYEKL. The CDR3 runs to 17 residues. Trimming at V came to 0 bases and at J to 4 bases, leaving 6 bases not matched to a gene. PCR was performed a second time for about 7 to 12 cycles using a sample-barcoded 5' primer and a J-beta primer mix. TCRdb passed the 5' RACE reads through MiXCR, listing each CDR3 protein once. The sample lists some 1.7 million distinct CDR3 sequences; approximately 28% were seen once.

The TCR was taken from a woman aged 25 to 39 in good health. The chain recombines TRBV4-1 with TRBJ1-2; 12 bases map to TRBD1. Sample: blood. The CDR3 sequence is CASSQDSGTGGRYGYTF. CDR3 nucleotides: TGCGCCAGCAGCCAAGATTCCGGGACAGGGGGCCGCTATGGCTACACCTTC.